This T cell receptor beta chain was identified in a study of T cells in localized non-small cell lung cancer. Broader study findings: Overall survival was longer when the density of T cells in the blood was higher.

Sequenced by immunoSEQ multiplex PCR; TCRdb stores in-frame clones only, minus some. The sample holds 100,000 to 150,000 clones; 80% to 90% are singletons and the top ten take approximately 1.5%. Germline V gives CDR1 SGHAT, CDR2 FQDESV (reference sequence). The CDR3 is 14 amino acids. V lost 5 bases and J lost 2, with 12 bases in between. A remark on this clone: Its matching antigen is unknown.

The chain couples TRBV11-1 to TRBJ1-2; D perhaps matches TRBD1 (6 bases). The material sequenced was peripheral blood, taken before any cancer treatment. This clonotype was obtained from a female donor over 55 with stage I lung adenocarcinoma. The CDR3 DNA reads TGTGCCAGCAGCCCGGACACAGGGAACTATGGCTACACCTTC. Its protein product is CASSPDTGNYGYTF.